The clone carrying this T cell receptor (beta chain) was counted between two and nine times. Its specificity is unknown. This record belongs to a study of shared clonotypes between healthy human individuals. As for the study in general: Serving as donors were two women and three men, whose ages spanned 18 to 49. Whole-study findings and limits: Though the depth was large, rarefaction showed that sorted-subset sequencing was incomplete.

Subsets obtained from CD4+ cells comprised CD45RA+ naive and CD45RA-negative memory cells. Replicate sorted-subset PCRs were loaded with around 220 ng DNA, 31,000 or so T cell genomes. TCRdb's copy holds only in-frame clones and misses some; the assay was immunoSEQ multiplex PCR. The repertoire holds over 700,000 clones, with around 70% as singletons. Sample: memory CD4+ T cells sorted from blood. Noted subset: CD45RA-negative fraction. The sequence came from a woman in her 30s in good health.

CDR3 protein: CASSQTGSSYNEQFF. Here the CDR3 DNA reads TGTGCCAGCAGCCAGACAGGGAGCTCCTACAATGAGCAGTTCTTC. V gene TRBV6-6 combines with J gene TRBJ2-1; 7 nucleotides align to TRBD1. This CDR3 region has 15 residues. Looked up from germline, CDR1 is MNHNY and CDR2 is SVGAGI (reference sequence). The V and J ends lost 6 bases and 0 bases, in that order; junction bases with no gene match: 5.